One sample yielded the 10 T cell receptor beta chains listed below, sequenced in a study of T cells in Graves' hyperthyroidism and ophthalmopathy. What was amplified from RNA transcripts were TCR beta CDR3 regions. HTBI primers were employed in a first-round RT-PCR of the TCR CDR3. TCRdb independently ran MiXCR on the multiplex PCR reads; one entry per CDR3 protein. The sample shows roughly 750,000 distinct CDR3 sequences, roughly 17% of them seen only once. Sequences were obtained from blood. These receptors were obtained from a man between 18 and 35 years old with Graves' hyperthyroidism.

This clonotype was detected ten times or more. The CDR3 loop is CASSTRGDTQYF. The CDR3, as DNA: TGTGCCAGCAGTACACGCGGGGATACGCAGTATTTT. This chain links TRBV27 with TRBJ2-3, with D tentatively TRBD2 (5 bases). The CDR3 extends over 12 amino acids. Trimming took 5 bases from V and 6 from J, leaving 9 bases between them. Germline values: CDR1 MNHEY, CDR2 SMNVEV (reference sequence).

This sequence joins TRBV27 and TRBJ2-5; 7 positions agree with TRBD2. The trim removed 10 bases at V and 4 bases at J, leaving 3 bases unmatched. CDR1 and CDR2 from the germline V gene are MNHEY and SMNVEV (reference sequence). CDR3 size: 11 residues. The DNA of the CDR3 is TGTGCCACCGGGACTACAGAGACCCAGTACTTC. Amino acids: CATGTTETQYF.

This clonotype was recorded many times. The chain is built from TRBV10-3 and TRBJ2-7, with a weak D call TRBD1 (5 bases). Germline CDR1 reads ENHRY; CDR2 reads SYGVKD. Trimming took off 3 bases at V and 3 bases at J, with 15 bases between the two ends. This CDR3 is built from 15 residues. The DNA for the CDR3 is TGTGCCATCAGTGATGGGGCCGACAGCATCTACGAGCAGTACTTC. The encoded protein is CAISDGADSIYEQYF.

In this sample, this clonotype turned up a few times. This CDR3 reads CASSPLAGQNTGELFF. The CDR3 coding sequence is TGTGCCAGCAGTCCACTAGCGGGACAGAACACCGGGGAGCTGTTTTTT. The rearrangement uses TRBV12-3 or TRBV12-4 and TRBJ2-2, with 10 bases matching TRBD2. Losses at the gene ends were 5 bases for V and 1 base for J; bases not matched to a gene: 4. CDR3 length: 16 amino acids.

This clonotype came up many times. The chain employs TRBV20-1 and TRBJ2-5; D ambiguous. Per the germline V gene, CDR1 is DFQATT and CDR2 is SNEGSKA (reference sequence). V lost 7 bases and J lost 4, with 19 bases in between. The CDR3 is made up of 14 amino acids. CDR3 bases: TGCAGTGTTTCGGACCTCGGAAACGGAGAGACCCAGTACTTC. It yields the protein CSVSDLGNGETQYF.

In its sample, this clonotype was seen many times. The V and J genes are TRBV20-1 and TRBJ2-7; 7 nucleotides match TRBD2. Germline CDR1 and CDR2: DFQATT and SNEGSKA (reference sequence). V trimming: 3 bases; J trimming: 1 base; junction bases outside the gene matches: 6. This CDR3 is built from 14 residues. The CDR3 spells CSASGRPWSYEQYF. CDR3 DNA: TGCAGTGCTAGCGGGAGGCCGTGGTCCTACGAGCAGTACTTC.

This clonotype has a handful of counts. This chain joins TRBV6-2 or TRBV6-3 and TRBJ2-7; no definite D call. CDR3 length: 14 residues. V was clipped by 6 bases and J by 2 bases, with 14 bases between them. Germline CDR1 reads MNHEY; CDR2 reads SVGEGT. CDR3 amino acids: CASSLYVPTYEQYF. In DNA form, the CDR3 reads TGTGCCAGCAGCCTCTACGTACCCACCTACGAGCAGTACTTC.

This clonotype was counted only a few times. The junction shows a germline mismatch at one end, possibly a read error. The chain employs TRBV27 and TRBJ2-2; D assignment may be TRBD1 or TRBD2 (5 bases each). The CDR3 sequence is 15 residues long. Germline loops: CDR1 MNHEY, CDR2 SMNVEV (reference sequence). The CDR3 region is CASSNPGRNIGELFF. CDR3 nucleotides: TGTGCCAGCAGCAACCCGGGACGGAACATCGGGGAGCTGTTTTTT.

This clonotype was seen a handful of times. This rearrangement joins TRBV7-2 to TRBJ1-1; no reliable D call. Trimming took off 3 bases at V and 4 bases at J, with 9 bases between the two ends. CDR3 length: 13 amino acids. Germline V CDR1 and CDR2: SGHTA, FQGNSA. The CDR3 DNA follows: TGTGCCAGCAGCTTTTCGGGTTTCACTGAAGCTTTCTTT. It specifies CASSFSGFTEAFF. Together with reference TRBV7-2 and TRBJ1-1, the CDR3 gives the full variable domain: GAGVSQSPSNKVTEKGKDVELRCDPISGHTALYWYRQSLGQGLEFLIYFQGNSAPDKSGLPSDRFSAERTGGSVSTLTIQRTQQEDSAVYLCASSFSGFTEAFFGQGTRLTVV.

This clonotype showed up many times. V and J are TRBV10-3 and TRBJ2-7; D possibly corresponds to TRBD2 (5 bases). Germline CDR1 is ENHRY and CDR2 is SYGVKD. The CDR3 runs 14 residues. Trimming shortened V by 6 bases and J by 5 bases, and 17 bases separated the two germline ends. The CDR3 sequence is CAIREGPPAHEQYF. In DNA form, the CDR3 reads TGTGCCATCAGAGAGGGTCCCCCGGCCCACGAGCAGTACTTC.